Listed below are T cell receptor beta chains from one sample, sequenced in a study of vaccination and CD4 T cells after COVID-19. TCRdb reanalysed the PCR reads using MiXCR and keeps one entry per CDR3 protein. Here the sample spans 10,000 or so distinct CDR3 sequences, around 77% being singletons. The antigens these receptors bind are not known. The sequencing sample was made of CD4+ T cells from blood, cultured in vitro. These receptors came from a human donor who had recovered from COVID-19. CDR3s include the opening cysteine and the closing phenylalanine or tryptophan. Clone size is shown for a subset of rows, as once, few, many or a class of expanded clone.

clone size	J gene	V gene	CDR3 protein
once	TRBJ2-7	TRBV7-9	CASSPSGTGSYEQYF
-	TRBJ1-3	TRBV7-2	CASSLVGRAIGNTIYF
-	TRBJ2-3	TRBV15	CATSRDLGPGDTQYF
-	TRBJ1-2	TRBV30	CAWSPQAGGGYTF
-	TRBJ1-5	TRBV20-1	CSVAGGQPQHF
few	TRBJ2-7	TRBV7-8	CASSLKQANSFYEQYF
-	TRBJ1-5	TRBV15	CATSRDSRGGQPQHF
-	TRBJ1-6	TRBV7-6	CASSLRGQGGDSPLHF
once	TRBJ1-6	TRBV7-6	CASSLVARDGSPLHF
-	TRBJ1-1	TRBV7-6	CASSFTPSSTEAFF
-	TRBJ2-1	TRBV15	CATSRDQLALTEQFF
-	TRBJ1-1	TRBV6-1	CASSTRVNTEAFF
few	TRBJ1-2	TRBV2	CASLSDRDYGYTF
-	TRBJ1-2	TRBV6-4	CATRDTTNYGYTF
-	TRBJ1-5	TRBV20-1	CSASSQGNQPQHF
-	TRBJ1-1	TRBV20-1	CSARGGSANTEAFF
-	TRBJ2-7	TRBV24-1	CATSDRTSGSPYEQYF
-	TRBJ2-3	TRBV15	CATSGGLAGTDTQYF
-	TRBJ1-1	TRBV7-6	CASKAVNTEAFF
-	TRBJ1-2	TRBV28	CASSLSLGGYTF
once	TRBJ2-3	TRBV5-5	CASSRTGGWTDTQYF
-	TRBJ2-2	TRBV15	CATSSNGQTLDGELFF
-	TRBJ2-7	TRBV7-8	CASSSDRVYEQYF
once	TRBJ2-3	TRBV24-1	CATRGFTDTQYF
few	TRBJ1-2	TRBV24-1	CATSSTGGPRYGYTF
-	TRBJ1-3	TRBV7-9	CASWDYSGNTIYF
-	TRBJ2-5	TRBV6-1	CASSGTLAEQETQYF
-	TRBJ1-5	TRBV30	CAWSLQGAYSNQPQHF
-	TRBJ2-2	TRBV20-1	CSARDGGTGELFF
-	TRBJ1-2	TRBV7-2	CASSQTRQGPSLIF
-	TRBJ1-5	TRBV7-2	CASSLRANQPQHF
-	TRBJ1-3	TRBV7-2	CASSLAQTASRGNTIYF
-	TRBJ1-3	TRBV2	CASKGYSSGNTIYF
few	TRBJ2-3	TRBV20-1	CSASPLAGVDTQYF
-	TRBJ1-1	TRBV20-1	CSARGDRGFGNTEAFF
few	TRBJ1-3	TRBV20-1	CSARDRRQGSAGNTIYF
-	TRBJ1-1	TRBV28	CASSIPGGNTEAFF
-	TRBJ1-2	TRBV29-1	CSVDRGYTF
-	TRBJ2-3	TRBV7-9	CASPPLLLAVHGGTDTQYF
-	TRBJ1-5	TRBV7-2	CASSLGGGGSWAQHF
-	TRBJ1-5	TRBV15	CATSRDSGDYQPQHF
-	TRBJ2-2	TRBV7-2	CASSPAGRAGLGELFF
few	TRBJ1-5	TRBV15	CATSRDSGAWPQHF
few	TRBJ2-2	TRBV7-2	CASSSSGRRNTGELFF
-	TRBJ2-3	TRBV6-5	CASSYSGTRPDTQYF
once	TRBJ1-2	TRBV7-9	CASSPTGGYGYTF
-	TRBJ1-2	TRBV27	CASTPQGARGGYTF
few	TRBJ1-1	TRBV4-1	CASSQDGQGRGGGTEAFF